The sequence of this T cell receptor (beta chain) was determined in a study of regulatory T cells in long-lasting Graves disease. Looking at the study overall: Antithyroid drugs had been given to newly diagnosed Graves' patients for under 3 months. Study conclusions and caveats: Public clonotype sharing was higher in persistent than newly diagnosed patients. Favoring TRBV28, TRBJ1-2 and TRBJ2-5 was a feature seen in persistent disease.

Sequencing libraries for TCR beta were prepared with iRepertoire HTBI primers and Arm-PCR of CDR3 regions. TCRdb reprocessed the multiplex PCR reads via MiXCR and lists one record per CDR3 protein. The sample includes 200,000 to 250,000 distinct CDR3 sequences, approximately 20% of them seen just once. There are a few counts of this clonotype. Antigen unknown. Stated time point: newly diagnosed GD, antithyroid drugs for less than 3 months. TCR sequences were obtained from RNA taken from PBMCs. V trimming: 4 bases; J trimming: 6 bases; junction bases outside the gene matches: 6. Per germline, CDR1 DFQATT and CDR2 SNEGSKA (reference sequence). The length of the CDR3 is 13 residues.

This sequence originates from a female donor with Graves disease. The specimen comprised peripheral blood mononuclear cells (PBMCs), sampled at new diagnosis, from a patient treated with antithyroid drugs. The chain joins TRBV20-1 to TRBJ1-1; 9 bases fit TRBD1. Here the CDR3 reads CSATQGAMAEAFF. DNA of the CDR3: TGCAGTGCTACACAGGGGGCAATGGCTGAAGCTTTCTTT.